Below, 2 T cell receptor beta chains from the same sample are listed, as sequenced in a study of blood T cell dynamics during melanoma immunotherapy. Some clones are missing from TCRdb's copy, which holds only in-frame ones; the method was immunoSEQ multiplex PCR. Among 10,000 to 12,000 clones, more than 75% were seen once, and the ten largest hold approximately 6.9%. Time point indicated: week 3, after first cycle of checkpoint inhibitor. The input for sequencing was blood, taken from a patient treated with checkpoint blockade. The source is a human donor with melanoma.

The chain is built from TRBV19 and TRBJ2-2; D remains unclear. Germline V CDR1 and CDR2: LNHDA, SQIVND (reference sequence). The CDR3 sequence is 16 residues long. V lost 7 bases to trimming and J lost 2 bases, with 17 bases between them. The DNA for the CDR3 is TGTGCCAGTATCCCGGGCGGCGCCGGAAACACCGGGGAGCTGTTTTTT. Protein sequence: CASIPGGAGNTGELFF.

This clone was counted once. The chain links TRBV5-3 to TRBJ2-3; TRBD1 aligns across 10 bases. TRBV5-3 has ORF status, its function being uncertain. CDR3 length: 17 residues. The trim removed 4 bases at V and 1 base at J, leaving 9 bases unmatched. The CDR3 region is CARSPPRQGARTDTQYF. The DNA for the CDR3 is TGTGCCAGAAGCCCCCCCAGACAGGGGGCTCGCACAGATACGCAGTATTTT.